This is a list of T cell receptor beta chains from one sample in a study of T cell repertoires in cytomegalovirus infection. MiXCR, applied by TCRdb to the reads, yields one record per CDR3 protein. This sample has about 740,000 distinct CDR3 sequences, with 35% to 45% found just once. Sequences were obtained from PBMCs. These receptors originate from a human donor in good health (CMV status not recorded). Some clones in this sample may be carry-over from other donors' samples. Each CDR3 is given with its conserved first and last residue. D genes are given only for firm matches. Some rows have no size entry. The others give once, few or many, or a class for an expanded clone.

J: TRBJ1-6
V: TRBV28
size: -
D: TRBD1
DNA: TGTGCCAGCAGTCCCCGACAGGGGAATAATTCACCCCTCCACTTT
CDR3: CASSPRQGNNSPLHF

J: TRBJ1-4
V: TRBV27
size: few
D: -
DNA: TGTGCCAGCAGTTTAATTCAGGGTGGAGAAAAACTGTTTTTT
CDR3: CASSLIQGGEKLFF

J: TRBJ1-2
V: TRBV6-2/TRBV6-3
size: -
D: -
DNA: TGTGCCAGCAGTTACCGACAGTATGGCTACACCTTC
CDR3: CASSYRQYGYTF

J: TRBJ2-7
V: TRBV7-3
size: once
D: TRBD1
DNA: TGTGCCAGCAGCTTAAATCCGGGACAGGGGACCTACGAGCAGTACTTC
CDR3: CASSLNPGQGTYEQYF

J: TRBJ2-2
V: TRBV10-3
size: -
D: -
DNA: TGTGCCATCAGTGTCCGGGACCCTCTCTCTGGGGAGCTGTTTTTT
CDR3: CAISVRDPLSGELFF

J: TRBJ2-1
V: TRBV7-6
size: many
D: -
DNA: TGTGCCAGCAGCTACGGGATCTACAATGAGCAGTTCTTC
CDR3: CASSYGIYNEQFF

J: TRBJ2-1
V: TRBV5-6
size: -
D: -
DNA: TGTGCCAGCAGTCCGCTGGACACCGGGTGGGGGCCGGGCTACAATGAGCAGTTCTTC
CDR3: CASSPLDTGWGPGYNEQFF

J: TRBJ1-4
V: TRBV18
size: few
D: TRBD1
DNA: TGTGCCAGCTCACCCTTGACAGGGGGCGGTGAAAAACTGTTTTTT
CDR3: CASSPLTGGGEKLFF

J: TRBJ2-1
V: TRBV2
size: few
D: TRBD2
DNA: TGTGCCACCAAAGGTGCCGGGGGGGCCTACAATGAGCAGTTCTTC
CDR3: CATKGAGGAYNEQFF

J: TRBJ2-1
V: TRBV12-3/TRBV12-4
size: -
D: -
DNA: TGTGCCAGCAGCACAAGGGTAGTAAGACCATACAATGAGCAGTTCTTC
CDR3: CASSTRVVRPYNEQFF

J: TRBJ1-2
V: TRBV12-5
size: few
D: TRBD1
DNA: TGTGCTAGTGGTTGGGGGACAGGGGACAACGGCTACACCTTC
CDR3: CASGWGTGDNGYTF

J: TRBJ2-2
V: TRBV7-9
size: -
D: TRBD1
DNA: TGTGCCAGCAGCGCCCGGGACAGGGGGCACGCCGGGGAGCTGTTTTTT
CDR3: CASSARDRGHAGELFF

J: TRBJ1-1
V: TRBV7-2
size: many
D: -
DNA: TGTGCCAGCAGCTTCTGGAACACTGAAGCTTTCTTT
CDR3: CASSFWNTEAFF